Given below is one TCR beta chain in context. What it binds is not known. This record comes from a study of cytomegalovirus exposure and HLA in healthy donors. Regarding the study as a whole: Researchers reported that a few CMV-associated chains were confirmed in vitro as CMV antigen-specific. Despite most TCR sequences being rare, some public TCRs occurred in many donors.

Per germline, CDR1 LGHNA and CDR2 YSLEER. V shed 3 bases and J shed 8 bases, with 27 bases lying between them. This CDR3 contains 18 residues. Donors were drawn from the approximately 120-subject validation cohort, separate from the roughly 670-subject first cohort. Some clones are missing from TCRdb's copy, which holds only in-frame ones; the method was immunoSEQ multiplex PCR. The profile shows 200,000 or so clones, over 65% of them singletons. Sequenced: PBMCs. The receptor was derived from a man aged 18 to 29 in good health and CMV-seropositive. The V and J genes are TRBV4-3 and TRBJ2-3; D might be TRBD2 (6 bases). The CDR3 region is CASSQSPVASVTPGTQYF. CDR3 bases: TGCGCCAGCAGCCAGTCGCCGGTGGCTAGCGTCACACCGGGTACGCAGTATTTT.